The sequence of this T cell receptor (beta chain) was determined in a study of shared clonotypes between healthy human individuals. Study context: CD4 naive and CD4 memory each took three plates per donor, while CD8 naive took two and CD8 memory one.

A remark on this clone: What it binds is unknown.

Whole-study findings and limits: Non-shared clonotypes displayed generation probabilities falling below those of clonotypes present in all four donors. Clonotype sharing among donors was expected to depend on sequencing depth.

CDR3 length: 17 residues. Profiled with immunoSEQ multiplex PCR; TCRdb holds only in-frame clones, not every one. The sample lists more than 2 million clones; 85% to 95% were seen once. This rearrangement joins TRBV12-2 to TRBJ1-6; the table's D call, TRBD1, has no DNA check behind it. TRBV12-2 is given as a pseudogene. Source material: naive CD4+ T cells sorted from blood. The sample's subset: CD45RA+ positively selected. The receptor was derived from a man younger than 35 in good health. The CDR3 sequence is CASRSLLPGEYGSPLHF. The CDR3 DNA sequence: TGTGCAAGTCGCTCACTTCTGCCAGGGGAGTACGGTTCACCCCTCCACTTT.